Following are 21 T cell receptor beta chains from one sample sequenced in a study of spatial heterogeneity in lung cancer. One entry per CDR3 protein, called by TCRdb with MiXCR from the 5' RACE reads. The table includes about 80,000 distinct CDR3 sequences, more than 15% detected once. Time point: sample taken at primary tumor resection. Tumor, nontumor lung or frozen PBMC supplied whole RNA that was sequenced unsorted. The sample was PBMCs, taken at surgery. The source of these receptors is a male donor with early-stage non-small cell lung cancer.

This clonotype was counted a single time. This chain connects TRBV27 to TRBJ2-4; 10 bases are a match to TRBD1. V lost 8 bases and J lost 0; bases outside the gene matches: 16. The germline CDR1 and CDR2 sequences are MNHEY and SMNVEV (reference sequence). The CDR3 has 19 residues. CDR3 protein: CASPRRGDRGGLAKNIQYF. The CDR3 nucleotides are TGTGCCAGCCCACGGCGGGGGGACAGGGGAGGTCTAGCCAAAAACATTCAGTACTTC.

This clonotype was seen more than once but under ten times. The chain has TRBV19 and TRBJ2-3; 12 bases align to TRBD2. In germline, CDR1 is LNHDA, CDR2 SQIVND (reference sequence). With 8 bases clipped from V and 6 bases from J, the junction kept 15 bases outside the gene matches. CDR3 length: 17 residues. CDR3 coding DNA: TGTGCCAGTGGAGGGAAGACTAGCGGGAGTACATTGGATACGCAGTATTTT. This translates into CASGGKTSGSTLDTQYF.

This chain joins TRBV11-3 and TRBJ2-7; possible D gene TRBD2, 5 bases. Trimming stripped 2 bases from V and 7 bases from J, with 15 bases between. The CDR3 contains 14 residues. Germline V gene data show CDR1 as SGHNT and CDR2 as YENEEA. The CDR3 DNA reads TGTGCCAGCAGCTTAAACCCCCAGTCGGGAGAGCAGTACTTC. It yields the protein CASSLNPQSGEQYF.

This clonotype occurred many times. The CDR3 bases are TGTGCCAGCAGCCCAAGGGACGGAATCTACGAGCAGTACTTC. This translates into CASSPRDGIYEQYF. The chain links TRBV21-1 to TRBJ2-7; no check of the table's D call, TRBD1, against the DNA was made. TRBV21-1 is termed a pseudogene. The CDR3 covers 14 residues.

This clonotype showed up just a few times. The rearrangement uses TRBV6-2 or TRBV6-3 and TRBJ2-1; TRBD2 agrees at 12 bases. Trimming took 3 bases from V and 1 from J; bases not matched to a gene: 4. This CDR3 contains 17 residues. Germline-derived CDR1 and CDR2 are MNHEY and SVGEGT. The CDR3 sequence: CASSYTSGGSSYNEQFF. The CDR3 coding sequence is TGTGCCAGCAGTTATACTAGCGGGGGGAGTTCCTACAATGAGCAGTTCTTC.

In this sample, this clonotype turned up a few times. J is TRBJ1-6 and V is TRBV7-2, with TRBD1 identical over 8 bases. The CDR3 spans 15 residues. CDR1 SGHTA and CDR2 FQGNSA come from the germline V gene. The J segment lost 3 bases and the V segment lost 5 bases, leaving 3 bases of the junction unmatched. The CDR3 nucleotides are TGTGCCAGCAGCCCCACAGGGGGCTATAATTCACCCCTCCACTTT. It is translated as CASSPTGGYNSPLHF.

The table lists this clonotype with a few counts. V is TRBV7-9 and J is TRBJ1-4; the match to TRBD1 covers 8 bases. The CDR3 length is 15 residues. Germline V gene lookup returns CDR1 SEHNR and CDR2 FQNEAQ (reference sequence). J lost 7 bases, V lost 5 bases, and 9 bases had no gene match. Here the CDR3 DNA reads TGTGCCAGCAGCCCTAGTACAGGGGGAGGTGAAAAACTGTTTTTT. This sequence encodes CASSPSTGGGEKLFF.

The gene calls are TRBV9 and TRBJ2-3, with a possible D match to TRBD1 (5 bases). CDR3 length equals 12 residues. Germline CDR1 and CDR2: SGDLS and YYNGEE. V dropped 0 bases and J dropped 6 bases, with 5 bases sitting between them. In nucleotides, the CDR3 is TGTGCCAGCAGCGTAGCAGGGGATACGCAGTATTTT. Translation gives CASSVAGDTQYF.

The rearrangement uses TRBV5-4 and TRBJ2-1; TRBD2 matches at 7 bases. From germline, CDR1 is SGHNT and CDR2 YYREEE (reference sequence). The trim removed 4 bases at V and 7 bases at J, leaving 5 bases unmatched. This CDR3 has 13 amino acids. The CDR3 bases are TGTGCCAGCAGCCTGCCCGGGGGGAATGAGCAGTTCTTC. Translating it yields CASSLPGGNEQFF.

This clonotype was seen at least ten times. The chain recombines TRBV7-8 with TRBJ2-7, with unresolved D. Germline assignment: CDR1 SGHVS and CDR2 FQNEAQ. Trimming cost V 1 base and J 3 bases, with 10 bases left between them. This CDR3 region has 14 residues. DNA for the CDR3: TGTGCCAGCAGCTTAGATTTCCCAGACTACGAGCAGTACTTC. Amino acid sequence: CASSLDFPDYEQYF.

This clonotype occurred a few times. V usage is TRBV29-1 and J usage is TRBJ2-7, with 9 bases identical to TRBD2. The ends lost 4 bases at V and 7 bases at J; junction bases unmatched: 8. CDR1 and CDR2 from the germline V gene are SQVTM and ANQGSEA. This CDR3 has 13 amino acids. CDR3 in DNA: TGCAGCGTTGTACCAGCGGGAGGTCGGGAGCAGTACTTC. Encoded protein: CSVVPAGGREQYF.

The rearrangement joins TRBV9 to TRBJ2-1; D is unresolved. This CDR3 spans 14 amino acids. V lost 4 bases, J lost 0 bases, and 8 bases lay in between. Per germline, CDR1 SGDLS and CDR2 YYNGEE. The CDR3 DNA sequence: TGTGCCAGCAGCACTTCCTTCTCCTACAATGAGCAGTTCTTC. This encodes CASSTSFSYNEQFF.

This clonotype is a singleton in its sample. The gene calls are TRBV7-9 and TRBJ2-1; TRBD2 might be the D (5 bases). The CDR3 is 13 amino acids. Trimming pared 6 bases from V and 7 bases from J, leaving 13 bases between. Germline-derived CDR1 and CDR2 are SEHNR and FQNEAQ (reference sequence). The CDR3 region has the DNA TGTGCCAGCAGTCAGTCACTAGGAAATGAGCAGTTCTTC. As protein: CASSQSLGNEQFF. Looking up the rest from reference TRBV7-9 and TRBJ2-1 gives the full variable domain: DTGVSQNPRHKITKRGQNVTFRCDPISEHNRLYWYRQTLGQGPEFLTYFQNEAQLEKSRLLSDRFSAERPKGSFSTLEIQRTEQGDSAMYLCASSQSLGNEQFFGPGTRLTVL.

This clonotype came up a few times. This chain uses TRBV10-3 with TRBJ1-6; D is unclear. Germline V lookup: CDR1 ENHRY, CDR2 SYGVKD. CDR3 length equals 13 residues. V dropped 11 bases and J dropped 4 bases, with 12 bases sitting between them. The CDR3 here is CAARREYNSPLHF. In DNA form, the CDR3 reads TGTGCCGCCAGGCGTGAATATAATTCACCCCTCCACTTT.

This chain joins TRBV20-1 and TRBJ2-7, with 12 bases that match TRBD2. The germline V gene has CDR1 DFQATT and CDR2 SNEGSKA (reference sequence). V shed 5 bases and J 3 bases; nucleotides not matched to a gene: 5. This CDR3 is 14 amino acids long. The CDR3 region is CSAPTTSGSYEQYF. The CDR3 DNA sequence: TGCAGTGCTCCCACGACTAGCGGGAGCTACGAGCAGTACTTC.

This rearrangement joins TRBV27 to TRBJ2-6; D not resolved. Per the germline V gene, CDR1 is MNHEY and CDR2 is SMNVEV (reference sequence). This CDR3 spans 16 amino acids. Trimming removed 3 bases from V and 0 bases from J, with 9 bases in between. CDR3 nucleotide sequence: TGTGCCAGCAGTTTTGGCCGGATCTCTGGGGCCAACGTCCTGACTTTC. Translating it yields CASSFGRISGANVLTF.

This clonotype was seen a few times. The chain recombines TRBV4-2 with TRBJ2-7; no clear D. CDR1 is LGHNA, CDR2 YNFKEQ, per germline. Trimming shortened V by 1 base and J by 3 bases, and 13 bases separated the two germline ends. This CDR3 contains 15 residues. The CDR3, as DNA: TGTGCCAGCAGCCAAGCTAACAGCGAAAACTACGAGCAGTACTTC. Protein: CASSQANSENYEQYF.

The V gene is TRBV11-2, the J gene TRBJ2-7; 10 nucleotides line up with TRBD2. V lost 5 bases and J lost 2; bases outside the gene matches: 6. Germline V gives CDR1 SGHAT, CDR2 FQNNGV. This CDR3 region has 15 residues. Here the CDR3 DNA reads TGTGCCAGCAGCGTTAGCGGGGGGTCCACCTACGAGCAGTACTTC. Translation: CASSVSGGSTYEQYF.

In its sample, this clonotype was seen a few times. This rearrangement joins TRBV9 to TRBJ2-3; D remains ambiguous. The CDR3 consists of 16 residues. Germline CDR1 is SGDLS and CDR2 is YYNGEE. V was clipped by 0 bases and J by 0 bases, with 11 bases between them. CDR3 sequence reads: CASSVEIARSTDTQYF. In DNA form, the CDR3 reads TGTGCCAGCAGCGTAGAGATAGCCAGGAGCACAGATACGCAGTATTTT.

V gene TRBV30 combines with J gene TRBJ2-3, with TRBD1 identical over 10 bases. V shed 4 bases and J 3 bases; nucleotides not matched to a gene: 4. CDR1 GTSNPN and CDR2 SVGIG come from the germline V gene (reference sequence). The CDR3 consists of 14 residues. The DNA for the CDR3 is TGTGCCTGGACAGACAGGGGGCGGACAGATACGCAGTATTTT. Translation gives CAWTDRGRTDTQYF.

The chain joins TRBV20-1 to TRBJ2-7; D possibly uses TRBD1 or TRBD2 (6 bases each). CDR3 length equals 12 residues. Germline V CDR1 and CDR2: DFQATT, SNEGSKA (reference sequence). CDR3 region: CSTPGAAYEQYF. The CDR3 region has the DNA TGCAGCACCCCGGGGGCAGCCTACGAGCAGTACTTC.